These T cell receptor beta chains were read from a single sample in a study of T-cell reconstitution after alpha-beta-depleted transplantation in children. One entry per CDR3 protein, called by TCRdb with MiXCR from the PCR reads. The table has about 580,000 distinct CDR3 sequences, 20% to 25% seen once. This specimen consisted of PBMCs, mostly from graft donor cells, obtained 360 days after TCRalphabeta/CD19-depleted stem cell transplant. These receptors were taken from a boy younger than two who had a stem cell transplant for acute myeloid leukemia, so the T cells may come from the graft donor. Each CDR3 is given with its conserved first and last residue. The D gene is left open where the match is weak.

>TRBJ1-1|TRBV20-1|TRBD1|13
CSARTRGQSEAFF
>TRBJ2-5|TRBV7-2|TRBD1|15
CASSFYRGQGETQYF
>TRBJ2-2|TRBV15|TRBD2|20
CATSRGPLAGVQPDTGELFF
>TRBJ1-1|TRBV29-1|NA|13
CSAQGYSHTEAFF
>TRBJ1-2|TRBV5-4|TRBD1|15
CASSLGTGQYYGYTF
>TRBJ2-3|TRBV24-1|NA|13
CATSDPLRDTQYF
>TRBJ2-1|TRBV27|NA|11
CASRVGNEQFF
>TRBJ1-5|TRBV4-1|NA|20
CASSHLPGYESLLSNQPQHF
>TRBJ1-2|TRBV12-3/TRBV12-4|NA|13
CASDSLGDYGYTF
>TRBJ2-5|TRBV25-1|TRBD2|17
CASSDQPGLADRETQYF
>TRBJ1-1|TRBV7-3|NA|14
CASSFPSMNTEAFF
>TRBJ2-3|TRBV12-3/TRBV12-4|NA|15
CASSSRGAGTDTQYF
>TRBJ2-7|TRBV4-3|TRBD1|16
CASSQDMDRGFYEQYF
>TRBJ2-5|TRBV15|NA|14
CATSRIGYDGTQYF
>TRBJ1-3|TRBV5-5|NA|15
CASSSDYSSGNTIYF
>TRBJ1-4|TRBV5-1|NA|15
CASSRDVATNEKLFF
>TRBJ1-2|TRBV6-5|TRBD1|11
CASSTGGGYTF
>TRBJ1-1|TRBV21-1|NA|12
CASSKKKGEAFF
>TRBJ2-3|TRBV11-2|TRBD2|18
CASSLSFSGGARSDTQYF
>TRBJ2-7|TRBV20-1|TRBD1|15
CSAYTPGQGRDEQYF
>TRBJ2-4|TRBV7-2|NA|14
CASSPGTAKNIQYF
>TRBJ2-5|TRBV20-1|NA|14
CSARVEGGAGTQYF
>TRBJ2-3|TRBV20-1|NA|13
CSARGDPTDTQYF
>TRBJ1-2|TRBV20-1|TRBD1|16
CSASLDPSGTVNGYTF
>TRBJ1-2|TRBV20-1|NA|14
CSATSSVPDHGYTF
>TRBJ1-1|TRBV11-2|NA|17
CASSLTLGNWGNTEAFF
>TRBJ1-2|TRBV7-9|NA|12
CASSNGGYGYTF
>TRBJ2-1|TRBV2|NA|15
CASSETGFRNNEQFF
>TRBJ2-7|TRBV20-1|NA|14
CSARWPPGSYEQYF
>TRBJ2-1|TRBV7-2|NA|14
CASSDPRRVGEQFF
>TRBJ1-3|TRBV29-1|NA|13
CSVVGRLGNTIYF
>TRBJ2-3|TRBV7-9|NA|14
CASSSTQGHDTQYF
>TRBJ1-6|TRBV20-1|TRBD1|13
CSASYRGNSPLHF
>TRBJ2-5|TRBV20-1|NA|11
CSASVSETQYF
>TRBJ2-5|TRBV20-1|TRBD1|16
CSARDPGGQAQRAQYF
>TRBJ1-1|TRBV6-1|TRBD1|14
CASREDRGPTEAFF
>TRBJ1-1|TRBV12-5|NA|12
CASALENTEAFF
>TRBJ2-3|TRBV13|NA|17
CASSRASATSKPDTQYF
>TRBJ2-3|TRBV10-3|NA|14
CAISAGGGTDTQYF
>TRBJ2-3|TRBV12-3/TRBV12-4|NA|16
CASSFITAKSTDTQYF
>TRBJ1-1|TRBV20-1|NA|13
CSAPQGMNTEAFF
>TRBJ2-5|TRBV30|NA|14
CAWRERRAQETQYF